This T cell receptor (beta chain) originates from a study of Graves' ophthalmopathy and Graves' hyperthyroidism. Study outcomes and limitations: Ophthalmopathy versus stable hyperthyroidism: 13-signature model gave roughly 88% sensitivity, around 81% specificity. Most thyroid-expanded clonotypes exceeding 0.001 frequency were also found in blood.

In this cohort, patients with other autoimmune diseases, uncontrolled infections, pregnancy or lactation were excluded. RNA served as the template for amplifying TCR beta CDR3 regions. Second-round multiplex PCR followed a first-round RT-PCR using HTBI primers. TCRdb passed the multiplex PCR reads through MiXCR, listing each CDR3 protein once. The repertoire holds around 340,000 distinct CDR3 sequences, with roughly 15% as singletons. This clonotype was observed at least ten times. Its antigen is not identified. The TCR sequence derives from an adult man with Graves' ophthalmopathy. The specimen sequenced was peripheral blood.

The CDR3 region has the DNA TGTGCCAGCAGTTTCGGACCGGATGTAGGGGAGACCCAGTACTTC. It translates to CASSFGPDVGETQYF. The chain combines TRBV28 with TRBJ2-5, with unresolved D. The germline V gene has CDR1 MDHEN and CDR2 SYDVKM. The CDR3 loop spans 15 amino acids. V lost 3 bases to trimming and J lost 5 bases, with 16 bases between them.